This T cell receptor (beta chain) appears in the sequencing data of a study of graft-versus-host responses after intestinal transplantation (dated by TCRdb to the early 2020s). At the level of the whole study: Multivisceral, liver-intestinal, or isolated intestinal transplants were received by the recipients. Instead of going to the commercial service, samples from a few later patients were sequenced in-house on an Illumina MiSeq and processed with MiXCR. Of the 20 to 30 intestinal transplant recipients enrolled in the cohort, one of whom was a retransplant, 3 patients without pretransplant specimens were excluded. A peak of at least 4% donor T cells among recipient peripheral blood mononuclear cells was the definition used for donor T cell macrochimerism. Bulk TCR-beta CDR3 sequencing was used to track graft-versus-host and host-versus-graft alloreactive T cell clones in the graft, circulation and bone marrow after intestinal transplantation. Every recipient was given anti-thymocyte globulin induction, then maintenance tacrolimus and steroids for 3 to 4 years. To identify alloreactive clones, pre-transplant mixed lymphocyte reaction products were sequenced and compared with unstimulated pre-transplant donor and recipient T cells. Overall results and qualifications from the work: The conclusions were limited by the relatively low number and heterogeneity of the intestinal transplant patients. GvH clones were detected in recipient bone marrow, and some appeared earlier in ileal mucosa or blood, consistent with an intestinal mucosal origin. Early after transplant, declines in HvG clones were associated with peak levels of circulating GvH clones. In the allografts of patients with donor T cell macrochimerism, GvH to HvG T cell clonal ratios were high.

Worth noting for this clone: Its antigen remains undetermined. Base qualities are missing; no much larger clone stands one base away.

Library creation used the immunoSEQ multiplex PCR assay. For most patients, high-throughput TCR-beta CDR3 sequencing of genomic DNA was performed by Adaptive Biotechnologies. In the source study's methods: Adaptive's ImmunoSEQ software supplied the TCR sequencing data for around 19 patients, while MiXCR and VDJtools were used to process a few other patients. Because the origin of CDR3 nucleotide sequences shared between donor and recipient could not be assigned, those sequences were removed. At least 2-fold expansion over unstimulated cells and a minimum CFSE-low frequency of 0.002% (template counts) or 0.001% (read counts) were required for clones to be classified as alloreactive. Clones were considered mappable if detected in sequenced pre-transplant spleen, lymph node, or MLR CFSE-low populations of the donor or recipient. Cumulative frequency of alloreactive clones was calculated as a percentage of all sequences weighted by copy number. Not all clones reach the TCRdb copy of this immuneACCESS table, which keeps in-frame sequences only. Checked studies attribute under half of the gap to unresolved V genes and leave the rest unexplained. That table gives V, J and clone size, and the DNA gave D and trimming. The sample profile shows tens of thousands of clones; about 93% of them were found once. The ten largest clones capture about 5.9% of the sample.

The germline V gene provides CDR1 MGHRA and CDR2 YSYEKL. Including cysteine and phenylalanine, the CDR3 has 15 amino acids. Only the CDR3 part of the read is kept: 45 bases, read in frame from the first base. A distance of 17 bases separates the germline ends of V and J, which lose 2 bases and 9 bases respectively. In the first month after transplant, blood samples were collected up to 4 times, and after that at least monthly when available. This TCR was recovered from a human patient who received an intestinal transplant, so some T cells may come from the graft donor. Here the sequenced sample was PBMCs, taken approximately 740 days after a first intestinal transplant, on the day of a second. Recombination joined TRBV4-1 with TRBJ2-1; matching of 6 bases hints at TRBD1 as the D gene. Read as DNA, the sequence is TGCGCCAGCAGCCAACCTTCACAGGGACGTCTTGAGCAGTTCTTC. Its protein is CASSQPSQGRLEQFF.